This entry features one T cell receptor beta chain sequence. The antigen remains undetermined. The record originates from a study of shared clonotypes between healthy human individuals. CDR1 and CDR2 (germline): SGHRS, YFSETQ. The V end lost 1 base, the J end lost 10 bases, and 14 bases lay between the germline ends. The CDR3 runs to 13 residues. The sorted-subset replicate PCRs were given about 200 ng DNA, which is tens of thousands of T cell genomes. Authors' methods: ImmunoSEQ output held junction-only sequences without quality scores, so filtering differed. Sequencing was performed with immunoSEQ multiplex PCR; in TCRdb, only in-frame clones are kept and a portion is missing. V and J calls and clone size follow that table, whereas D and trimming were derived from the DNA. The data show about 2 million clones, over 85% seen once. The study's findings and limits: The genetic and exposure-history diversity represented was limited by few donors. It was anticipated that sequencing depth would influence how many clonotypes donors shared.

The receptor was derived from a young man in good health. Sample: naive CD4+ T cells sorted from blood. Noted subset: CD45RA+ positively selected. The rearrangement joins TRBV5-1 to TRBJ1-1, with D maybe TRBD1 (5 bases). CDR3 nucleotide sequence: TGCGCCAGCAGCTTGCTCGACAGCCCAGGAGCTTTCTTT. This codes for CASSLLDSPGAFF.